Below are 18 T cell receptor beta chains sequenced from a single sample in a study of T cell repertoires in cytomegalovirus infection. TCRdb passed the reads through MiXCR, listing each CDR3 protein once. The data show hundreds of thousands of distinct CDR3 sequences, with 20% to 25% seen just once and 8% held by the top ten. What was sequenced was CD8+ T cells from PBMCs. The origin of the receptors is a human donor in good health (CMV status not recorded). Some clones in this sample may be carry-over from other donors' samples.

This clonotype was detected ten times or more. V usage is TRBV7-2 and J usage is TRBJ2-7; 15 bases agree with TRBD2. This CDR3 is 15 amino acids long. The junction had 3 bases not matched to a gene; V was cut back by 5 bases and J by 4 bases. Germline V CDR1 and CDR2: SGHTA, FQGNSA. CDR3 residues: CASSKGTSGGYEQYV. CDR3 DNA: TGTGCCAGCAGCAAAGGGACTAGCGGGGGGTACGAGCAGTACGTC.

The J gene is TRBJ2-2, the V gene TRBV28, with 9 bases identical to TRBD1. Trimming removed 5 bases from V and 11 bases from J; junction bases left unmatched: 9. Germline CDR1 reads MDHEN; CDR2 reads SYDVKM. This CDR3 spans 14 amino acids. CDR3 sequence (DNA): TGTGCCAGCAGTAAATCCGGGACAGGGTACGAGCTGTTTTTT. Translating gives CASSKSGTGYELFF.

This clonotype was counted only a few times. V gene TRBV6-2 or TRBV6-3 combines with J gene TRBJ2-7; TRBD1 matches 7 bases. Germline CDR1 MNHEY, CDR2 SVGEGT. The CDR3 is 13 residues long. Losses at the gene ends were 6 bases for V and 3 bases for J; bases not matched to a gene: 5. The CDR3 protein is CASSGQDNYEQYV. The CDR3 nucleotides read TGTGCCAGCAGCGGACAGGACAACTACGAGCAGTACGTC.

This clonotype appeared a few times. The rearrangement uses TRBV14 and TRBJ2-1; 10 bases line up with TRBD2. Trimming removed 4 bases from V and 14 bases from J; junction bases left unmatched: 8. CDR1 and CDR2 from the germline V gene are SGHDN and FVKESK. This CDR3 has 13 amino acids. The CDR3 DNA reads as TGTGCCAGCAGCCTCACTAGCGGGGCCCGGAAGTTCTTC. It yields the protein CASSLTSGARKFF. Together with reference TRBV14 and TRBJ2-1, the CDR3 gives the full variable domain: EAGVTQFPSHSVIEKGQTVTLRCDPISGHDNLYWYRRVMGKEIKFLLHFVKESKQDESGMPNNRFLAERTGGTYSTLKVQPAELEDSGVYFCASSLTSGARKFFGPGTRLTVL.

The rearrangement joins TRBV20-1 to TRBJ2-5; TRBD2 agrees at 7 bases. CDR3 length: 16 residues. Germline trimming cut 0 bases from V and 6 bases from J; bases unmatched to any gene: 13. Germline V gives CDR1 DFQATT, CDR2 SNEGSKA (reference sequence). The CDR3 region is CSARDLGLAGGKTQYF. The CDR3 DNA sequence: TGCAGTGCTAGAGATCTCGGCCTAGCCGGGGGGAAGACCCAGTACTTC.

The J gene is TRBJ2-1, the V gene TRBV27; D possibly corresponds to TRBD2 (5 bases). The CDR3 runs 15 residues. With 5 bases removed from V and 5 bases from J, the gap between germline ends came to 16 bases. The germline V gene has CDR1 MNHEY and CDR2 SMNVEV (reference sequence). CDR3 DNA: TGTGCCAGCAGTCCACATTTTGCGGGTAACAATGAGCAGTTCTTC. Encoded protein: CASSPHFAGNNEQFF.

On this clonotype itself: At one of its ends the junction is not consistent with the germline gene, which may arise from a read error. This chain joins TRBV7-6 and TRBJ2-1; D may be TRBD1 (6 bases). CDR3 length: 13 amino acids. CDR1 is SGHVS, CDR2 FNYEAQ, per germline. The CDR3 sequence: CAGSPSVTGHAFF. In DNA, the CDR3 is TGTGCCGGCAGCCCCTCCGTCACGGGACACGCGTTCTTC.

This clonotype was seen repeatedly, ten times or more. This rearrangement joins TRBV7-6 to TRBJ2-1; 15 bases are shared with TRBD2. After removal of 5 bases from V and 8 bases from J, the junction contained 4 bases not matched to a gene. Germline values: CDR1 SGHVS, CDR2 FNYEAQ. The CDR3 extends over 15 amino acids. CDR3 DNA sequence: TGTGCCAGCAGCGGACTAGCGGGGGGGCTCGATGAGCAGTTCTTC. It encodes CASSGLAGGLDEQFF.

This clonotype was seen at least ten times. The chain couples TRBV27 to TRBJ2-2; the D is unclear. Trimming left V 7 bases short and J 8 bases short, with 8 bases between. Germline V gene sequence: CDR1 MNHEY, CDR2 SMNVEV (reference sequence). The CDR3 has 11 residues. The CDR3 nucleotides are TGTGCCAGCACCTCCAGGGGGGAGCTGTTTTTT. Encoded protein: CASTSRGELFF.

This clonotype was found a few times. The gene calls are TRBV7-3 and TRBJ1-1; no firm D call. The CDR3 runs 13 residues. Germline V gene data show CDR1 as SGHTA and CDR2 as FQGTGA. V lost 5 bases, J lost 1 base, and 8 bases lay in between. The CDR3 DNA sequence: TGTGCCAGCAGCACCCGGACGAACACTGAAGCTTTCTTT. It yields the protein CASSTRTNTEAFF.

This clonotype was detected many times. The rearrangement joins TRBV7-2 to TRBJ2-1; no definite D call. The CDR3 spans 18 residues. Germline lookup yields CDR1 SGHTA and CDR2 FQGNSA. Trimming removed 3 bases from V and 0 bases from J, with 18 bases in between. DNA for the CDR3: TGTGCCAGCAGCTTTGTTGCAATCCTCCGAAGCTCCTACAATGAGCAGTTCTTC. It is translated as CASSFVAILRSSYNEQFF.

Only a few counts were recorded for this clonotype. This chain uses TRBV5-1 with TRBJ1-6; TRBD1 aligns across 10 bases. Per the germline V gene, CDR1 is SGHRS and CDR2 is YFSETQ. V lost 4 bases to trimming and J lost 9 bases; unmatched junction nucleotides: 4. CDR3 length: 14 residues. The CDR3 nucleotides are TGCGCCAGCAGCGCCCGGGACAGGGGTTCACCCCTCCACTTT. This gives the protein CASSARDRGSPLHF.

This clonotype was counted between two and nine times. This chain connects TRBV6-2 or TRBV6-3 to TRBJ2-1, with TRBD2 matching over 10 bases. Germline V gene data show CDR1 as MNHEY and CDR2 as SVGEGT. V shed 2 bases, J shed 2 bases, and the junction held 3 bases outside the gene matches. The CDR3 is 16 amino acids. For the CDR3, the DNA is TGTGCCAGCAGTTACCTCAGCGGGGGGGCCTACAATGAGCAGTTCTTC. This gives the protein CASSYLSGGAYNEQFF.

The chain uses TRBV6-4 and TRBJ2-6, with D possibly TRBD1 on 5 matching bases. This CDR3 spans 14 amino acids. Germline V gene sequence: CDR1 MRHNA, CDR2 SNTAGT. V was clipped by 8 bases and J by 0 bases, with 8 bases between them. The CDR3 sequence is CASGAGSGANVLTF. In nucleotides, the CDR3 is TGTGCCAGCGGGGCCGGCTCTGGGGCCAACGTCCTGACTTTC.

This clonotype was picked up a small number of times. This chain's CDR3 is CASSPSYNTEAFF. The CDR3 nucleotides read TGTGCCAGCAGTCCTAGTTATAACACTGAAGCTTTCTTT. The V and J genes are TRBV25-1 and TRBJ1-1, with D hard to call. CDR1 MGHDK and CDR2 SYGVNS come from the germline V gene. The length of the CDR3 is 13 residues. Trimming left V 5 bases short and J 2 bases short, with 9 bases between. Together with reference TRBV25-1 and TRBJ1-1, the CDR3 gives the full variable domain: EADIYQTPRYLVIGTGKKITLECSQTMGHDKMYWYQQDPGMELHLIHYSYGVNSTEKGDLSSESTVSRIRTEHFPLTLESARPSHTSQYLCASSPSYNTEAFFGQGTRLTVV.

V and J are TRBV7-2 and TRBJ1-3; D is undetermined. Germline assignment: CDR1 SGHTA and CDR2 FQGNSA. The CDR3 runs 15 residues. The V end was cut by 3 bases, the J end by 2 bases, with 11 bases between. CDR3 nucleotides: TGTGCCAGCAGCTTCCACGATGGTGCTGGAAACACCATATATTTT. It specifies CASSFHDGAGNTIYF.

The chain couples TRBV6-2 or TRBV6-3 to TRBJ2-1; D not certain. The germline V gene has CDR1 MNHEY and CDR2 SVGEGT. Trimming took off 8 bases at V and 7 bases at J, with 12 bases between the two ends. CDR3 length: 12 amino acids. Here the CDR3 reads CASSNGANEQFF. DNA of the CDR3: TGTGCCAGCTCCAATGGCGCAAATGAGCAGTTCTTC.

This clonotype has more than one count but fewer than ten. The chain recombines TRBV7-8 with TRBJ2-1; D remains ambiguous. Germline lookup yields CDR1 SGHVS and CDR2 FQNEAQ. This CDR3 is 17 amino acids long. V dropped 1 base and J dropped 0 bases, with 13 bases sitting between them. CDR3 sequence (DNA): TGTGCCAGCAGCTTAGTCCTCCCGCCAAGCTCCTACAATGAGCAGTTCTTC. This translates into CASSLVLPPSSYNEQFF.